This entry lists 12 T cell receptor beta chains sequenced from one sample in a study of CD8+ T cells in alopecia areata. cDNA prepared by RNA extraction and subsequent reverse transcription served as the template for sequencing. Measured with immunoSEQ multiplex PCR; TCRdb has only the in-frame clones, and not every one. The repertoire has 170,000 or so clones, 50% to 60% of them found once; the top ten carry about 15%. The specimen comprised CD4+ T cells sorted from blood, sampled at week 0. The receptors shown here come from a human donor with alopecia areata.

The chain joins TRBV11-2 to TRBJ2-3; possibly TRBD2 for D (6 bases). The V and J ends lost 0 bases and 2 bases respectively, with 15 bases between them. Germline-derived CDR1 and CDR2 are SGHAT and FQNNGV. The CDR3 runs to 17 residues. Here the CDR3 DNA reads TGTGCCAGCAGCTTAGATGGGCCGGGACTGATCACAGATACGCAGTATTTT. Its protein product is CASSLDGPGLITDTQYF.

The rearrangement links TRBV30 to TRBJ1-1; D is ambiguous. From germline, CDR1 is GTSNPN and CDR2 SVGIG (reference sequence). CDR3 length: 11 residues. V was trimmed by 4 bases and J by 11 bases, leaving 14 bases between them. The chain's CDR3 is CAWNRAGWAFF. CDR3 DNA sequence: TGTGCCTGGAATAGGGCAGGTTGGGCTTTCTTT. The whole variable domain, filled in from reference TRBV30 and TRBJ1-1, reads SQTIHQWPATLVQPVGSPLSLECTVEGTSNPNLYWYRQAAGRGLQLLFYSVGIGQISSEVPQNLSASRPQDRQFILSSKKLLLSDSGFYLCAWNRAGWAFFGQGTRLTVV.

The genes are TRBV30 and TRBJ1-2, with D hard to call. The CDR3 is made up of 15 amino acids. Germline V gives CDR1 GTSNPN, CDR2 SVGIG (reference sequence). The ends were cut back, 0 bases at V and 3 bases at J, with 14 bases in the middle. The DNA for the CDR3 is TGTGCCTGGAGTGTCTCCGGAGCCGACCACTATGGCTACACCTTC. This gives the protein CAWSVSGADHYGYTF.

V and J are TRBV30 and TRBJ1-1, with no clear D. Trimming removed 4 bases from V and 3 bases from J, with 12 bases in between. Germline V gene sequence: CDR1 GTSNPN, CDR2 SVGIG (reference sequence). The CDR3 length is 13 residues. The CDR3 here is CAWTRTTYTEAFF. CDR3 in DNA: TGTGCCTGGACCCGGACCACCTACACTGAAGCTTTCTTT.

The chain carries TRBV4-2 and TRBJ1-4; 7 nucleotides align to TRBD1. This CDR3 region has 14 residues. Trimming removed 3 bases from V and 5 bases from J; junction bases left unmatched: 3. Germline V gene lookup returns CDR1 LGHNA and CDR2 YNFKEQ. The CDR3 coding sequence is TGTGCCAGCAGCCAGGGACAGCAAAATGAAAAACTGTTTTTT. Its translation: CASSQGQQNEKLFF.

In DNA, the CDR3 is TGTGCCAGCAGTGAGTTCTACGAGCAGTACTTC. As protein: CASSEFYEQYF. This chain connects TRBV2 to TRBJ2-7; no clear D. The germline gives CDR1 SNHLY, CDR2 FYNNEI. V dropped 3 bases and J dropped 3 bases, with 3 bases sitting between them. CDR3 length: 11 amino acids.

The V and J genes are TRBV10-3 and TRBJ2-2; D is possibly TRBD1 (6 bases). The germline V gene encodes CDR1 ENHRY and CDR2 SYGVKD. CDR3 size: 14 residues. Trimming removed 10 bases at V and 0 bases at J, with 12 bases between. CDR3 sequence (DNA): TGTGCCACCCGGACAGCGACGAACACCGGGGAGCTGTTTTTT. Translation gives CATRTATNTGELFF.

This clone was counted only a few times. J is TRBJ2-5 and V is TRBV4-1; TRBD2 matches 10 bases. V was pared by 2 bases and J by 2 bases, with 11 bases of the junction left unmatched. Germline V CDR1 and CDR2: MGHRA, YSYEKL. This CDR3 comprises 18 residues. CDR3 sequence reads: CASSQTPQRGGIQETQYF. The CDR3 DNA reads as TGCGCCAGCAGCCAAACCCCTCAGCGGGGGGGAATTCAAGAGACCCAGTACTTC.

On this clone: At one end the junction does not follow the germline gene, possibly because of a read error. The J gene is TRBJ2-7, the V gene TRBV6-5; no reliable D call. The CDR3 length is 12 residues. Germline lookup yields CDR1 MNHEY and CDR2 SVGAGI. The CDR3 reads CASSYPGNPLNF. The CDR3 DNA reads TGTGCCAGCAGTTACCCTGGAAACCCTCTCAACTTC.

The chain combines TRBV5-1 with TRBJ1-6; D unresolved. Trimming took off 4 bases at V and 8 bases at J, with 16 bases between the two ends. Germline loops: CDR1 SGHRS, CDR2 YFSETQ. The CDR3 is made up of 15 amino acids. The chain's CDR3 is CASSRTTGQDSPLHF. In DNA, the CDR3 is TGCGCCAGCAGCAGGACGACCGGCCAGGATTCACCCCTCCACTTT.

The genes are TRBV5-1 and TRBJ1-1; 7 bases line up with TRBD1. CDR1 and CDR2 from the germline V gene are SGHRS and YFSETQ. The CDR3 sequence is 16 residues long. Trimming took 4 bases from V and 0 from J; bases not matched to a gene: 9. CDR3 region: CASSPRQGGMNTEAFF. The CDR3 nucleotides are TGCGCCAGCAGCCCCCGACAGGGCGGAATGAACACTGAAGCTTTCTTT.

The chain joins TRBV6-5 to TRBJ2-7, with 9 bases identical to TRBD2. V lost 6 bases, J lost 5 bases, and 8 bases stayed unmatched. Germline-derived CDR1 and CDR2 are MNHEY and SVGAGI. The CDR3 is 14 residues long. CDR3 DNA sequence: TGTGCCAGCAGCTCTAGCGGGGCTGAGAACGAGCAGTACTTC. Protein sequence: CASSSSGAENEQYF.